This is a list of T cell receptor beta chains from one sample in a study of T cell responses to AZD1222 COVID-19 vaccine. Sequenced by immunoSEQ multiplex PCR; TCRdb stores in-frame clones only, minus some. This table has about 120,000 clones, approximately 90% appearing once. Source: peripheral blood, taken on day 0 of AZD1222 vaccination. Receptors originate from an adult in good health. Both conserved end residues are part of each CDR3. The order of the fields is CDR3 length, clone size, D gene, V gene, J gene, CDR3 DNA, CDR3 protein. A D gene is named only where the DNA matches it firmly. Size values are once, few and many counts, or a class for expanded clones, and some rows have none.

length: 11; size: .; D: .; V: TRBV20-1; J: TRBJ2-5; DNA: TGCAGTGCTAGAGCAACGGAGACCCAGTACTTC; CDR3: CSARATETQYF
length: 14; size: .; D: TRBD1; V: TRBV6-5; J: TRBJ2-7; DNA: TGTGCCAGCAGACCTAAAACAGGGGTGAGCGAGCAGTACTTC; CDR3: CASRPKTGVSEQYF
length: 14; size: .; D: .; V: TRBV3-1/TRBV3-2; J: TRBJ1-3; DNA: TGTGCCAGCAGCCAAGCAGGGACTGGAAACACCATATATTTT; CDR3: CASSQAGTGNTIYF
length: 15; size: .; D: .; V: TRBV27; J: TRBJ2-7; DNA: TGTGCCAGCAGTTTATCAAGCTGGGCGACGTTTGAGCAGTACTTC; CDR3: CASSLSSWATFEQYF
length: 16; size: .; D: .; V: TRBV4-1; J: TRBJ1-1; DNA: TGCGCCAGCAGCCAAGATCTGGGCAGACTGATCACTGAAGCTTTCTTT; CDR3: CASSQDLGRLITEAFF
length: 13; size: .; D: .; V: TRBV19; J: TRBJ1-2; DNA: TGTGCCAGTAGTCGGGGGGATTCGCTTGGCTACACCTTC; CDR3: CASSRGDSLGYTF
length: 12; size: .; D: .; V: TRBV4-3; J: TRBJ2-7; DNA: TGCGCCAGCAGCCAGGGCTCCTACGAGCAGTACTTC; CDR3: CASSQGSYEQYF
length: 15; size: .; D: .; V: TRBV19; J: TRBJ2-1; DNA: TGTGCCAGTAGTACCAGGCGAGGGGCCTCCCATGAGCAGTTCTTC; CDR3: CASSTRRGASHEQFF
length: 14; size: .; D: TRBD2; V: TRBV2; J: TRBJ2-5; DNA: TGTGCCAGCAGTGATCGGGGGGTAAGGGAGACCCAGTACTTC; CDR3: CASSDRGVRETQYF
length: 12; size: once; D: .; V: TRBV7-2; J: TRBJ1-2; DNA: TGTGCCAGCAGCCTCCTAGTCGGTGGCTACACCTTC; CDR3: CASSLLVGGYTF
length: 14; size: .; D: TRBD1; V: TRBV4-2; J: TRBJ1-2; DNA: TGTGCCAGCAGCCAGGCCGGGACAGACTATGGCTACACCTTC; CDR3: CASSQAGTDYGYTF
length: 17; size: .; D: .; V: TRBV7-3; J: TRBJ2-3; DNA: TGTGCCAGCAGCTTAAAGGTGGGGGAGGCGGGCACAGATACGCAGTATTTT; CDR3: CASSLKVGEAGTDTQYF
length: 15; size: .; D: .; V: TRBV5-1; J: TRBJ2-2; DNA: TGCGCCAGCAGCTTTGGCAGGGTTAACACCGGGGAGCTGTTTTTT; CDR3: CASSFGRVNTGELFF
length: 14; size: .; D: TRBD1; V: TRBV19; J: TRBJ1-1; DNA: TGTGCCAGTAGTACCTGGGACAGTAGAACTGAAGCTTTCTTT; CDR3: CASSTWDSRTEAFF
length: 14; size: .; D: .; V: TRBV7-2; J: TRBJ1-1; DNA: TGTGCCAGCAGTTCGGAGGCCCTGACCACTGAAGCTTTCTTT; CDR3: CASSSEALTTEAFF
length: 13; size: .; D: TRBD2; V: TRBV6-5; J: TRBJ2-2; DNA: TGTGCCGTAAGGCGGGGGGTAACCGGGGAGCTGTTTTTT; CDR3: CAVRRGVTGELFF
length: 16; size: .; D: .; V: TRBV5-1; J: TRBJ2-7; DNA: TGCGCCAGCAGCTTGGCTCGACAGAAAAATTCCTACGAGCAGTACTTC; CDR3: CASSLARQKNSYEQYF
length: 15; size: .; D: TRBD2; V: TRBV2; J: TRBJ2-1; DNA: TGTGCCAGCAATGGGGCTAGCGGGGCCTACAATGAGCAGTTCTTC; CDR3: CASNGASGAYNEQFF
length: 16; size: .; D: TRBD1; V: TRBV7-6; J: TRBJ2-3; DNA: TGTGCCAGCGGCGCAGGGGGACCTTCTAGCACAGATACGCAGTATTTT; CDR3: CASGAGGPSSTDTQYF
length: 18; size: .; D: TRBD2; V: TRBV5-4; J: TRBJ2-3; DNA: TGTGCCAGCAGCTTGGCCTCCCGGGCGGGGGGCCTTACAGATACGCAGTATTTT; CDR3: CASSLASRAGGLTDTQYF
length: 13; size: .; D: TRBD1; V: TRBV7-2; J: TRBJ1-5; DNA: TGTGCCAGCAGCAGTACAGGGGGGCAGCCCCAGCATTTT; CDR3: CASSSTGGQPQHF
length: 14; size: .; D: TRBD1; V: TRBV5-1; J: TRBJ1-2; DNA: TGCGCCAGCAGCTTACTACAGGGGGCGTTGGGCTACACCTTC; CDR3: CASSLLQGALGYTF
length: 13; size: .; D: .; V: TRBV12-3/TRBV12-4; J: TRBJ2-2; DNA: TGTGCCAGCAGCGACCTGAACACCGGGGAGCTGTTTTTT; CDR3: CASSDLNTGELFF
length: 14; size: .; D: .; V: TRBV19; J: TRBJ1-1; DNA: TGTGCCAGTAGTTACCGGACAGCGAACACTGAAGCTTTCTTT; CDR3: CASSYRTANTEAFF
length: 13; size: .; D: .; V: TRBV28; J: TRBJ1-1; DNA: TGTGCCAGCAGTCTCCAAGGGCACACTGAAGCTTTCTTT; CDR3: CASSLQGHTEAFF
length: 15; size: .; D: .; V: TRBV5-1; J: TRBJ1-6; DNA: TGCGCCAGCAGCTTGGGGCAGGGTGGTAATTCACCCCTCCACTTT; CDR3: CASSLGQGGNSPLHF